This T cell receptor (beta chain) was sequenced in a study of blood T cell repertoires in COVID-19 (dated by TCRdb to the early 2020s). With respect to the entire study: Samples from collaborators originated in the United States, Italy and Spain and spanned both the acute and convalescent phases of COVID-19. The material from the prospective study consisted of cDNA or gDNA derived from T cells, B-cell-depleted T cells, or PBMCs. Deeply sampled blood TCRbeta repertoires from subjects exposed to, actively infected with, or recovered from COVID-19 were included in the dataset. A freely available public database, intended as a resource for researchers studying the immune response to SARS-CoV-2, is where the repertoires were released. The samples were drawn from the first 160 participants of the ongoing ImmuneRACE study and from 950 to 1,500 subjects provided by 6 global collaborators. A de-identified subject ID, COVID-19 status, age in years and sex were almost always included in the sample metadata. Where HLA class I and class II types were available, the types were taken from metadata supplied by the sample provider, not from assay-based typing.

TCRbeta CDR3 regions were amplified from genomic DNA using the immunoSEQ Assay, a bias-controlled multiplex PCR. The authors' analysis ran thus. Within the assay, amplification of reference gene primers was used to estimate how many nucleated cells each sample contained. Sequence reads were collapsed and filtered to measure the absolute abundance of every unique TCRbeta CDR3 rearrangement. For each sample, productive Simpson clonality was calculated as the square root of Simpson's diversity index across productive rearrangements. Entries here come from immuneACCESS through TCRdb and include only in-frame sequences with V and J called. Some clones fail to appear in such tables; in the studies checked, an unresolved V gene covers under half of the shortfall, and the cause of the remainder is unknown. V, J and clone size derive from that table, while D and trimming were established from the DNA sequence. The sample table shows roughly 190,000 clones, and less than 85% are seen once. The top ten hold more than 2.5% of the sample.

Of note for this clone: Its antigen is unknown. The junction departs from germline at one end; a sequencing error may be responsible.

Participants in the prospective study were enrolled through a virtual design, were aged roughly 18 to 100 years, and lived in 24 United States geographic areas. In the prospective study, cohorts were assigned on the basis of participant-reported clinical history obtained from a screening survey and a study questionnaire. Recovered participants in ImmuneRACE Cohort 3 were defined by two consecutive negative NP/OP PCR tests, clearance by a healthcare professional, or resolution of symptoms. Mobile phlebotomists in the prospective study collected whole blood, serum and a nasopharyngeal or oropharyngeal swab from every participant. Prospective study participants could optionally give additional blood draws and questionnaires over a roughly 2-month period. Blood samples from the prospective study were shipped frozen or at room temperature prior to DNA extraction. CDR1 is given as WNHNN and CDR2 as SYGVQD, both from the germline V gene (reference sequence). The CDR3, cysteine through phenylalanine, is 15 amino acids long. Kept here is only the CDR3 DNA, which spans 45 bases and is read in frame from base 1.

General conclusions and limits of the study: The quantity of clinical and demographic metadata differed by source and by participant and was supplied without curation.

This clonotype originated in a woman in her twenties or thirties who had recovered from COVID-19. Sequences were obtained from PBMCs or T cells enriched from blood (not recorded which). Recombination connected TRBV10-1 to TRBJ2-5, with TRBD1 tentatively as D gene (6 bases match). The CDR3 has the sequence CASSGTVNREDTQYF. The DNA sequence follows: TGCGCCAGCAGTGGGACAGTCAACAGAGAAGACACCCAGTACTTC.